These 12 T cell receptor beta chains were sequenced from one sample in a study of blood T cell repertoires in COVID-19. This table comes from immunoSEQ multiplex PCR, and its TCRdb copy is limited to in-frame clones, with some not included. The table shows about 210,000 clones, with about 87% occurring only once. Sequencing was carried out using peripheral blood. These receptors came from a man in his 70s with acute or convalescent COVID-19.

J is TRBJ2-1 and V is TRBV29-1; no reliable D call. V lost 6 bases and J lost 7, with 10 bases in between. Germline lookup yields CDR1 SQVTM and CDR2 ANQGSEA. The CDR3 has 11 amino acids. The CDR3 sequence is CSVCIGNEQFF. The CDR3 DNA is TGCAGCGTGTGTATCGGGAATGAGCAGTTCTTC.

DNA for the CDR3: TGCGCCAGCAGCCAAGGCGCGTCGGGGTACTACGAGCAGTACTTC. It translates to CASSQGASGYYEQYF. The chain joins TRBV4-3 to TRBJ2-7; the D gene is possibly TRBD2 (5 bases). The germline gives CDR1 LGHNA, CDR2 YSLEER. This CDR3 has 15 residues. V lost 1 base and J 3 bases, leaving 13 bases between the germline ends.

The CDR3 spells CASSPTSYETQYF. For the CDR3, the DNA is TGTGCCAGCAGCCCTACCTCTTACGAGACCCAGTACTTC. The rearrangement joins TRBV11-3 to TRBJ2-5; D gene unclear. CDR3 size: 13 residues. V shed 5 bases and J shed 5 bases, with 12 bases lying between them. The germline V gene encodes CDR1 SGHNT and CDR2 YENEEA.

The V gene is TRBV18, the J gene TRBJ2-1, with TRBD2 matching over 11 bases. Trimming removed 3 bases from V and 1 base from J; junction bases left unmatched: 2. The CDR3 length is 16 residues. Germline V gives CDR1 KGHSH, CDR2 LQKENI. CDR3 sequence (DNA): TGTGCCAGCTCACCGGGACTAGCGGCTTCCTACAATGAGCAGTTCTTC. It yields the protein CASSPGLAASYNEQFF.

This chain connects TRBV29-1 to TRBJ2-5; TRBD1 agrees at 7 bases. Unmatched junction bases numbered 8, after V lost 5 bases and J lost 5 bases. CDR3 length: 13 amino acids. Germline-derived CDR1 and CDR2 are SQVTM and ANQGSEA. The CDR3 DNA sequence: TGCAGCGTTAACAGGGGTAGCATGGAGACCCAGTACTTC. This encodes CSVNRGSMETQYF. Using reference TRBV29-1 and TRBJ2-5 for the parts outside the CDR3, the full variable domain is SAVISQKPSRDICQRGTSLTIQCQVDSQVTMMFWYRQQPGQSLTLIATANQGSEATYESGFVIDKFPISRPNLTFSTLTVSNMSPEDSSIYLCSVNRGSMETQYFGPGTRLLVL.

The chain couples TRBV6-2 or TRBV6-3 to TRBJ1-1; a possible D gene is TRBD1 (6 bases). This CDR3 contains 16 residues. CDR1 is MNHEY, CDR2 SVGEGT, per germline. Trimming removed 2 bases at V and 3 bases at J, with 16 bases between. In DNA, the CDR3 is TGTGCCAGCAGTTACCCTTCGAACAGGGTTTACACTGAAGCTTTCTTT. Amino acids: CASSYPSNRVYTEAFF.

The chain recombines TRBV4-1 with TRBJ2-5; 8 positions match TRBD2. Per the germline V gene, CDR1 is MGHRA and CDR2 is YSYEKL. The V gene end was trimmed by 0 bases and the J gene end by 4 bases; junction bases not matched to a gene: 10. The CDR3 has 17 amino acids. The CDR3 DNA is TGCGCCAGCAGCCAAGATCCGGGTAGCGGGATTGGAGAGACCCAGTACTTC. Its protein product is CASSQDPGSGIGETQYF.

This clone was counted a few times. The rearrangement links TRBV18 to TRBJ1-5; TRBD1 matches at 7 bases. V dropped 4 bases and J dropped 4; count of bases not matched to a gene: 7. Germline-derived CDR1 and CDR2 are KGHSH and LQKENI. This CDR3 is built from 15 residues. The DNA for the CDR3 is TGTGCCAGCTCACTCCAGGAGGGGGCGAATCAGCCCCAGCATTTT. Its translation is CASSLQEGANQPQHF.

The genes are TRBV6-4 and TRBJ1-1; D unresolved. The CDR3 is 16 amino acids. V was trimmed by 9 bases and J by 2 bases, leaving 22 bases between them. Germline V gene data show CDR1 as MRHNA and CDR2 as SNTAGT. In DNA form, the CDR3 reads TGTGCCAGGAGAAGTCTTTCTGGGAGGGAAAACACTGAAGCTTTCTTT. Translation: CARRSLSGRENTEAFF.

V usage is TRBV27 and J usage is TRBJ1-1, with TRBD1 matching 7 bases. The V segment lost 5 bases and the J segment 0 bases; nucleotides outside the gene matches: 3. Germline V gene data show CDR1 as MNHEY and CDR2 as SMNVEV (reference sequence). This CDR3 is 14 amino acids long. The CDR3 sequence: CASSTGQMNTEAFF. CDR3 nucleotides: TGTGCCAGCAGTACGGGACAGATGAACACTGAAGCTTTCTTT.

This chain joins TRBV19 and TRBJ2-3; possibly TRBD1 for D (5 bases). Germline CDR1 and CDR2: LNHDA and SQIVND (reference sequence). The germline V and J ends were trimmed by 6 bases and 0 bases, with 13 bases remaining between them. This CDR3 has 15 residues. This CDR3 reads CASSLGRASTDTQYF. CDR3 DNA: TGTGCCAGTAGCCTCGGCAGGGCTAGCACAGATACGCAGTATTTT.

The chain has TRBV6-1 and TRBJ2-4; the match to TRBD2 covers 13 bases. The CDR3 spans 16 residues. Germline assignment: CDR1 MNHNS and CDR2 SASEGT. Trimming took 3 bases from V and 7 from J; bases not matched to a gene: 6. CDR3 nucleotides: TGTGCCAGCAGTGATGGACTAGCGGGGGCCCGGAACATTCAGTACTTC. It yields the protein CASSDGLAGARNIQYF.